The rows below give T cell receptor beta chains drawn from one sample of a study of read filtering for tumor transcriptome and immune sequencing. TCRdb re-called the reads with MiXCR, one entry per CDR3 protein. This table has 93,000 or so distinct CDR3 sequences, 20% to 25% appearing once. The sequenced material came from a population of CD138-negative cells sorted from bone marrow. These receptors were obtained from a donor older than 35 with multiple myeloma. Both conserved end residues are part of each CDR3. The D gene is left open where the match is weak. Rows may omit the clone size; those that give it use once, few, many or a size class.

j_call: TRBJ1-3; v_call: TRBV28; d_call: NA; clone_size: many; cdr3_nt: TGTGCCACTAACCAGGGAGGACAACGGGGAAACACCATATATTTT; cdr3_aa: CATNQGGQRGNTIYF
j_call: TRBJ2-1; v_call: TRBV5-1; d_call: TRBD1; clone_size: many; cdr3_nt: TGCGCCAGCAGCTCCTCCGGGACAGGGGTCAATGAGCAGTTCTTC; cdr3_aa: CASSSSGTGVNEQFF
j_call: TRBJ2-5; v_call: TRBV28; d_call: NA; clone_size: few; cdr3_nt: TGTGCCACCCATGAGGGTGGGGGGAAAGAGACCCAGTACTTC; cdr3_aa: CATHEGGGKETQYF
j_call: TRBJ1-5; v_call: TRBV6-1; d_call: NA; clone_size: few; cdr3_nt: TGTGCCAGCAGACGACGACAGATCAATCAGCCCCAGCATTTT; cdr3_aa: CASRRRQINQPQHF
j_call: TRBJ1-1; v_call: TRBV5-1; d_call: TRBD1; clone_size: many; cdr3_nt: TGCGCCAGCAGCGCGGGACAGCTGAACACTGAAGCTTTCTTT; cdr3_aa: CASSAGQLNTEAFF
j_call: TRBJ2-7; v_call: TRBV18; d_call: TRBD1; clone_size: few; cdr3_nt: TGTGCCAGCTCCCTATACAGGGGGCCGTCGACGGAGCAGTACTTC; cdr3_aa: CASSLYRGPSTEQYF
j_call: TRBJ2-2; v_call: TRBV2; d_call: TRBD1; clone_size: many; cdr3_nt: TGTGCCAGCAGTGAATCTAAATGGCAGGGGGCATCCGGGGAGCTGTTTTTT; cdr3_aa: CASSESKWQGASGELFF
j_call: TRBJ2-5; v_call: TRBV5-1; d_call: NA; clone_size: many; cdr3_nt: TGCGCCAGCAGCTTGTTGGGCTCGGAGACCCAGTACTTC; cdr3_aa: CASSLLGSETQYF
j_call: TRBJ1-1; v_call: TRBV21-1; d_call: NA; clone_size: few; cdr3_nt: TGTGCCAGCACCAATACCGTTACGGGGGGCCCTTTGGATGCTTTCTTT; cdr3_aa: CASTNTVTGGPLDAFF
j_call: TRBJ2-1; v_call: TRBV11-2; d_call: NA; clone_size: many; cdr3_nt: TGTGCCAGCAGCTTGAGCGGAACTTACAATGAGCAGTTCTTC; cdr3_aa: CASSLSGTYNEQFF
j_call: TRBJ2-2; v_call: TRBV12-3/TRBV12-4; d_call: NA; clone_size: many; cdr3_nt: TGTGCCAGCAGTAAGGACGAACCGAACACCGGGGAGCTGTTTTTT; cdr3_aa: CASSKDEPNTGELFF
j_call: TRBJ2-3; v_call: TRBV2; d_call: NA; clone_size: many; cdr3_nt: TGTGCCAGCAGTGAAGAGAGCACAGATACGCAGTATTTT; cdr3_aa: CASSEESTDTQYF
j_call: TRBJ2-5; v_call: TRBV20-1; d_call: NA; clone_size: NA; cdr3_nt: TGCAGTGCCCGGAGGGCGACCCAGTACTTC; cdr3_aa: CSARRATQYF
j_call: TRBJ2-2; v_call: TRBV9; d_call: TRBD2; clone_size: NA; cdr3_nt: TGTGCCAGCAGCGTAGGACTAGCGGGGGGCTTCACCGGGGAGCTGTTTTTT; cdr3_aa: CASSVGLAGGFTGELFF
j_call: TRBJ1-1; v_call: TRBV6-1; d_call: NA; clone_size: few; cdr3_nt: TGTGCCAGCCGGGGGGGGCTTCATAACACTGAAGCTTTCTTT; cdr3_aa: CASRGGLHNTEAFF
j_call: TRBJ2-5; v_call: TRBV28; d_call: TRBD2; clone_size: many; cdr3_nt: TGTGCCAGCAGTTTAGCGGGGGTACAAGAGACCCAGTACTTC; cdr3_aa: CASSLAGVQETQYF
j_call: TRBJ2-3; v_call: TRBV27; d_call: NA; clone_size: many; cdr3_nt: TGTGCCAGCAGTCGCCGACTAGACCGCACAGATACGCAGTATTTT; cdr3_aa: CASSRRLDRTDTQYF
j_call: TRBJ2-2; v_call: TRBV13; d_call: NA; clone_size: many; cdr3_nt: TGTGCCAGCAGCTCCTACGTGGACACCGGGGAGCTGTTTTTT; cdr3_aa: CASSSYVDTGELFF
j_call: TRBJ2-7; v_call: TRBV7-2; d_call: TRBD2; clone_size: few; cdr3_nt: TGTGCCAGCAGCTGGACTAGCGGGGGGGCCTGGTACGAGCAGTACTTC; cdr3_aa: CASSWTSGGAWYEQYF
j_call: TRBJ1-2; v_call: TRBV5-1; d_call: NA; clone_size: many; cdr3_nt: TGCGCCAGCAGCTTGTCAGGAACGAACTATGGCTACACCTTC; cdr3_aa: CASSLSGTNYGYTF
j_call: TRBJ2-7; v_call: TRBV10-3; d_call: NA; clone_size: NA; cdr3_nt: TGTGCCATCAGTGCCCAGCTAGACGAGCAGTACTTC; cdr3_aa: CAISAQLDEQYF
j_call: TRBJ2-7; v_call: TRBV11-2; d_call: NA; clone_size: many; cdr3_nt: TGTGCCAGCAGCCCCATTAGGGGCCGCGGGGACGAGCAGTACTTC; cdr3_aa: CASSPIRGRGDEQYF
j_call: TRBJ1-1; v_call: TRBV7-9; d_call: TRBD1; clone_size: many; cdr3_nt: TGTGCCAGCAGCCCAGGTGAGGGGGCGAGTACTGAAGCTTTCTTT; cdr3_aa: CASSPGEGASTEAFF
j_call: TRBJ2-3; v_call: TRBV11-2; d_call: TRBD2; clone_size: many; cdr3_nt: TGTGCCAGCAGTCCCGAACGACTAGCTGCAGATACGCAGTATTTT; cdr3_aa: CASSPERLAADTQYF
j_call: TRBJ1-4; v_call: TRBV6-6; d_call: NA; clone_size: many; cdr3_nt: TGTGCCAGCACCCGAGGGTATTATAATGAAAAACTGTTTTTT; cdr3_aa: CASTRGYYNEKLFF
j_call: TRBJ1-1; v_call: TRBV6-6; d_call: NA; clone_size: few; cdr3_nt: TGTGCCAGCAGTTACTCAGGAGACAGGGCTTTCTTT; cdr3_aa: CASSYSGDRAFF
j_call: TRBJ1-5; v_call: TRBV2; d_call: NA; clone_size: few; cdr3_nt: TGTGCCAGCAGTGAAGCGCTTCAGGATCAGCCCCAGCATTTT; cdr3_aa: CASSEALQDQPQHF
j_call: TRBJ1-1; v_call: TRBV12-3/TRBV12-4; d_call: NA; clone_size: many; cdr3_nt: TGTGCCAGCAGCCAAATCACAAGGTTAGCTTTCTTT; cdr3_aa: CASSQITRLAFF
j_call: TRBJ1-2; v_call: TRBV5-1; d_call: NA; clone_size: NA; cdr3_nt: TGCGCCAGCAGTACGCTCGGGAGCGGCTATGTCTACACCTTC; cdr3_aa: CASSTLGSGYVYTF
j_call: TRBJ2-1; v_call: TRBV7-9; d_call: NA; clone_size: medium-sized; cdr3_nt: TGTGCCAGCGCTTCGGGGGCCAGGTGGAATGAGCAGTTCTTC; cdr3_aa: CASASGARWNEQFF
j_call: TRBJ2-2; v_call: TRBV5-4; d_call: TRBD1; clone_size: many; cdr3_nt: TGTGCCAGCAGCCGGACAGGGGACACCGGGGAGCTGTTTTTT; cdr3_aa: CASSRTGDTGELFF
j_call: TRBJ1-3; v_call: TRBV28; d_call: NA; clone_size: NA; cdr3_nt: TGTGCCAACAGTGTACAGGGAAGATCTGGAAACACCATATATTTT; cdr3_aa: CANSVQGRSGNTIYF
j_call: TRBJ2-3; v_call: TRBV9; d_call: NA; clone_size: many; cdr3_nt: TGTGCCAGCAGCGTAGCTGGGGCAGGGGATGGCACAGATACGCAGTATTTT; cdr3_aa: CASSVAGAGDGTDTQYF
j_call: TRBJ2-1; v_call: TRBV24-1; d_call: NA; clone_size: NA; cdr3_nt: TGTGCCACCAGTGAATCTGGGGTCAGATTCAATGGGCAGTTCTTC; cdr3_aa: CATSESGVRFNGQFF
j_call: TRBJ1-2; v_call: TRBV5-1; d_call: NA; clone_size: NA; cdr3_nt: TGCGCCAGCAGCCATGGACAGCGCGACTATGGCTACACCTTC; cdr3_aa: CASSHGQRDYGYTF
j_call: TRBJ1-1; v_call: TRBV5-6; d_call: NA; clone_size: many; cdr3_nt: TGTGCCAGCAGCCCCCTTTCGGAGGTCACTGAAGCTTTCTTT; cdr3_aa: CASSPLSEVTEAFF
j_call: TRBJ2-5; v_call: TRBV5-4; d_call: NA; clone_size: few; cdr3_nt: TGTGCCAGCAGCCTCGGTAGGGGCCTTCAAGAGACCCAGTACTTC; cdr3_aa: CASSLGRGLQETQYF
j_call: TRBJ2-7; v_call: TRBV2; d_call: NA; clone_size: NA; cdr3_nt: TGTGCCAGCAGTGACGGAGAGTACGAGCAGTACTTC; cdr3_aa: CASSDGEYEQYF
j_call: TRBJ2-7; v_call: TRBV3-1; d_call: NA; clone_size: many; cdr3_nt: TGTGCCAGCAGCCTGACCTCCTACGAGCAGTACTTC; cdr3_aa: CASSLTSYEQYF
j_call: TRBJ2-7; v_call: TRBV11-2; d_call: NA; clone_size: few; cdr3_nt: TGTGCCAGCAGCCTCCTAGGGGGGGAAGACGGCGAGCAGTACTTC; cdr3_aa: CASSLLGGEDGEQYF
j_call: TRBJ2-2; v_call: TRBV5-1; d_call: NA; clone_size: many; cdr3_nt: TGCGCCAGCAGCTTAAACGAGATGGGGACGGGGGAGCTGTTTTTT; cdr3_aa: CASSLNEMGTGELFF
j_call: TRBJ1-1; v_call: TRBV12-3/TRBV12-4; d_call: NA; clone_size: many; cdr3_nt: TGTGCCAGCAGTTTCTTCTCGACCAAAGCCATTGAAGCTTTCTTT; cdr3_aa: CASSFFSTKAIEAFF
j_call: TRBJ2-3; v_call: TRBV5-1; d_call: NA; clone_size: many; cdr3_nt: TGCGCCAGCAGCCCGTCCCCCAAGCGGCCTAGCACAGATACGCAGTATTTT; cdr3_aa: CASSPSPKRPSTDTQYF
j_call: TRBJ2-3; v_call: TRBV18; d_call: TRBD1; clone_size: NA; cdr3_nt: TGTGCCAGCTCACCCGGACAGGGCGACACAGATACGCAGTATTTT; cdr3_aa: CASSPGQGDTDTQYF
j_call: TRBJ2-5; v_call: TRBV29-1; d_call: NA; clone_size: many; cdr3_nt: TGCAGCGTTGGCGGCCAGGCAGGGGCCCAGTACTTC; cdr3_aa: CSVGGQAGAQYF
j_call: TRBJ2-7; v_call: TRBV6-1; d_call: NA; clone_size: many; cdr3_nt: TGTGCCAGCCGGGCAGGGGTAGGGAACTACGAGCAGTACTTC; cdr3_aa: CASRAGVGNYEQYF
j_call: TRBJ2-3; v_call: TRBV5-1; d_call: NA; clone_size: NA; cdr3_nt: TGCGCCAGCAGGCTGAACAGCGAGACGCAGTATTTT; cdr3_aa: CASRLNSETQYF
j_call: TRBJ1-3; v_call: TRBV2; d_call: NA; clone_size: few; cdr3_nt: TGTGCCACCGGGACCCAGACGGGAAACACCATATATTTT; cdr3_aa: CATGTQTGNTIYF
j_call: TRBJ2-3; v_call: TRBV7-8; d_call: TRBD1; clone_size: many; cdr3_nt: TGTGCCAGCAGCCGCCCCGGGACAGGGGGCCTGGCAGATACGCAGTATTTT; cdr3_aa: CASSRPGTGGLADTQYF
j_call: TRBJ1-1; v_call: TRBV6-1; d_call: NA; clone_size: many; cdr3_nt: TGTGCCAGCAGTGGATGGGATCGCACTGAAGCTTTCTTT; cdr3_aa: CASSGWDRTEAFF
j_call: TRBJ1-1; v_call: TRBV6-2/TRBV6-3; d_call: NA; clone_size: many; cdr3_nt: TGTGCCAGCAGTTACTCGAGGATTCAGGGCTACACTGAAGCTTTCTTT; cdr3_aa: CASSYSRIQGYTEAFF
j_call: TRBJ2-2; v_call: TRBV7-2; d_call: NA; clone_size: many; cdr3_nt: TGTGCCAGCAGCTTAAGGTGGAACGGGGAGCTGTTTTTT; cdr3_aa: CASSLRWNGELFF
j_call: TRBJ1-5; v_call: TRBV20-1; d_call: NA; clone_size: NA; cdr3_nt: TGCAGTGCTAGACTAAGACCCGGCAATCAGCCCCAGCATTTT; cdr3_aa: CSARLRPGNQPQHF
j_call: TRBJ1-5; v_call: TRBV20-1; d_call: NA; clone_size: NA; cdr3_nt: TGCAGTGCTAAACCCCGTCCGGGAACGGGTCAGCCCCAGCATTTT; cdr3_aa: CSAKPRPGTGQPQHF
j_call: TRBJ2-1; v_call: TRBV12-3/TRBV12-4; d_call: NA; clone_size: many; cdr3_nt: TGTGCCAGCACTATGGGGCTTGGGGGCAATGAGCAGTTCTTC; cdr3_aa: CASTMGLGGNEQFF